The entry below describes one T cell receptor beta chain. TCRdb's copy holds only in-frame clones and misses some; the assay was immunoSEQ multiplex PCR. The sample lists 200,000 to 250,000 clones; about 86% were seen once. The sample originates from a study of blood T cell repertoires in COVID-19. Across the study: The analysed material was cDNA or gDNA that came from T cells, B-cell-depleted T cells, or PBMCs.

Cohort placement rested on clinical history that participants reported themselves. The germline gives CDR1 SGHDT, CDR2 YYEEEE. The V gene end was trimmed by 4 bases and the J gene end by 7 bases; junction bases not matched to a gene: 7. The CDR3 sequence is 13 residues long. This clonotype was obtained from a woman between 45 and 60 years old in a cohort exposed to, infected with or recovered from COVID-19 (not recorded which). This chain uses TRBV5-6 with TRBJ1-1; 7 bases line up with TRBD1. Sequenced: PBMCs or T cells enriched from blood (not recorded which). CDR3 DNA sequence: TGTGCCAGCAGCCCCGGGACAGCCCTTGAAGCTTTCTTT. This codes for CASSPGTALEAFF. The complete variable domain, with remaining parts taken from reference TRBV5-6 and TRBJ1-1, reads DAGVTQSPTHLIKTRGQQVTLRCSPKSGHDTVSWYQQALGQGPQFIFQYYEEEERQRGNFPDRFSGHQFPNYSSELNVNALLLGDSALYLCASSPGTALEAFFGQGTRLTVV.